Below are 15 T cell receptor beta chains sequenced from a single sample in a study of blood T cell repertoires in COVID-19. Libraries were prepared by immunoSEQ multiplex PCR; TCRdb keeps only in-frame clonotypes and omits some of them. This sample has about 46,000 clones; around nine tenths occur once, and the top ten carry around 20%. The sequencing sample was made of peripheral blood. The receptors derive from a man between 65 and 85 years old with active COVID-19.

This sequence joins TRBV28 and TRBJ2-4; 15 nucleotides match TRBD2. V dropped 6 bases and J dropped 1; count of bases not matched to a gene: 13. The germline CDR1 and CDR2 sequences are MDHEN and SYDVKM. This CDR3 region has 20 residues. As DNA, the CDR3 is TGTGCCAGCAGCTCCGGGACTAGCGGGAGGCATACCGGGGCCAAAAACATTCAGTACTTC. Amino acid sequence: CASSSGTSGRHTGAKNIQYF.

This sequence joins TRBV6-2 or TRBV6-3 and TRBJ2-1; 8 bases are a match to TRBD2. The CDR3 runs 16 residues. The germline V gene has CDR1 MNHEY and CDR2 SVGEGT. Losses at the gene ends were 0 bases for V and 2 bases for J; bases not matched to a gene: 3. In nucleotides, the CDR3 is TGTGCCAGCAGTTACTCAGCGGGGGAACCCTACAATGAGCAGTTCTTC. Translating it yields CASSYSAGEPYNEQFF.

V gene TRBV19 combines with J gene TRBJ2-3; 12 bases line up with TRBD2. V shed 6 bases, J shed 3 bases, and the junction held 4 bases outside the gene matches. In germline, CDR1 is LNHDA, CDR2 SQIVND (reference sequence). This CDR3 has 15 residues. In DNA, the CDR3 is TGTGCCAGTAGGATTACTAGCGGGAGGACAGATACGCAGTATTTT. It encodes CASRITSGRTDTQYF.

The chain links TRBV9 to TRBJ2-1; 8 positions match TRBD1. This CDR3 has 13 residues. CDR1 SGDLS and CDR2 YYNGEE come from the germline V gene. The J segment lost 9 bases and the V segment lost 3 bases, leaving 5 bases of the junction unmatched. CDR3: CASSGQGSPEQFF. CDR3 bases: TGTGCCAGCAGCGGACAGGGGAGCCCTGAGCAGTTCTTC. Together with reference TRBV9 and TRBJ2-1, the CDR3 gives the full variable domain: DSGVTQTPKHLITATGQRVTLRCSPRSGDLSVYWYQQSLDQGLQFLIQYYNGEERAKGNILERFSAQQFPDLHSELNLSSLELGDSALYFCASSGQGSPEQFFGPGTRLTVL.

V usage is TRBV4-2 and J usage is TRBJ1-2; 9 bases match TRBD1. The CDR3 runs to 17 residues. J gave up 0 bases and V 2 bases, and 7 bases lay outside the gene matches. Germline CDR1 and CDR2: LGHNA and YNFKEQ. The CDR3 region has the DNA TGTGCCAGCAGCCAACCCTGGGACAGGGCGGCTAACTATGGCTACACCTTC. Encoded protein: CASSQPWDRAANYGYTF.

V gene TRBV9 combines with J gene TRBJ2-3; 8 nucleotides line up with TRBD2. Trimming took 3 bases from V and 4 from J; bases not matched to a gene: 7. Looked up from germline, CDR1 is SGDLS and CDR2 is YYNGEE. The CDR3 is made up of 15 amino acids. Here the CDR3 DNA reads TGTGCCAGCAGCGCGGGACTAGTGTTACCAGATACGCAGTATTTT. This sequence encodes CASSAGLVLPDTQYF. The full variable domain, its missing parts supplied by reference TRBV9 and TRBJ2-3, is DSGVTQTPKHLITATGQRVTLRCSPRSGDLSVYWYQQSLDQGLQFLIQYYNGEERAKGNILERFSAQQFPDLHSELNLSSLELGDSALYFCASSAGLVLPDTQYFGPGTRLTVL.

V gene TRBV19 combines with J gene TRBJ2-7; D gene unclear. Trimming cost V 0 bases and J 3 bases, with 12 bases left between them. This CDR3 region has 15 residues. From germline, CDR1 is LNHDA and CDR2 SQIVND (reference sequence). The CDR3 here is CASSIDPGRRYEQYF. The CDR3 nucleotides are TGTGCCAGTAGTATAGATCCTGGCCGTCGCTACGAGCAGTACTTC.

This clone showed up just a few times. The V call is TRBV6-2 or TRBV6-3, the J call TRBJ1-5; TRBD1 might be the D (5 bases). Germline assignment: CDR1 MNHEY and CDR2 SVGEGT. The CDR3 loop spans 15 amino acids. Trimming shortened V by 0 bases and J by 5 bases, and 11 bases separated the two germline ends. The chain's CDR3 is CASSYSGGPYQPQHF. The CDR3 nucleotides are TGTGCCAGCAGTTACTCGGGGGGACCCTATCAGCCCCAGCATTTT.

The chain links TRBV29-1 to TRBJ1-1, with TRBD1 as a possible D gene (6 bases). Germline-derived CDR1 and CDR2 are SQVTM and ANQGSEA. The V and J ends lost 2 bases and 1 base respectively, with 11 bases between them. The CDR3 length is 14 residues. CDR3: CSVELGRGNTEAFF. CDR3 DNA sequence: TGCAGCGTTGAATTGGGCAGGGGGAACACTGAAGCTTTCTTT.

This clone was recorded a few times. V gene TRBV7-2 combines with J gene TRBJ2-1; no definite D call. V was shortened by 1 base and J by 8 bases, with 3 bases between the two germline ends. CDR3 length: 11 residues. Germline-derived CDR1 and CDR2 are SGHTA and FQGNSA. The DNA of the CDR3 is TGTGCCAGCAGCTTAGACTATGAGCAGTTCTTC. It is translated as CASSLDYEQFF.

In nucleotides, the CDR3 is TGCGCCAGCGGGACAGGGGGCAACACAGATACGCAGTATTTT. Its protein product is CASGTGGNTDTQYF. The rearrangement joins TRBV5-1 to TRBJ2-3, with 12 bases that match TRBD1. Unmatched junction bases numbered 2, after V lost 7 bases and J lost 2 bases. The CDR3 is 14 amino acids. Per germline, CDR1 SGHRS and CDR2 YFSETQ.

This chain uses TRBV7-2 with TRBJ1-1, with D unresolved. The CDR3 extends over 15 amino acids. Trimming pared 3 bases from V and 1 base from J, leaving 12 bases between. CDR1 is SGHTA and CDR2 is FQGNSA in the germline V gene. Here the CDR3 DNA reads TGTGCCAGCAGCTTGGGCCATCGAAGGAACACTGAAGCTTTCTTT. Protein: CASSLGHRRNTEAFF.

This rearrangement joins TRBV6-5 to TRBJ1-3; possible D gene TRBD1, 5 bases. The V end was cut by 8 bases, the J end by 4 bases, with 9 bases between. The CDR3 extends over 12 amino acids. Per the germline V gene, CDR1 is MNHEY and CDR2 is SVGAGI. In DNA form, the CDR3 reads TGTGCCAGCCAAGCAGGGGGAAACACCATATATTTT. Residues: CASQAGGNTIYF.

This chain connects TRBV6-6 to TRBJ2-7; D unresolved. This CDR3 contains 15 residues. V was clipped by 6 bases and J by 2 bases, with 17 bases between them. Germline V gives CDR1 MNHNY, CDR2 SVGAGI (reference sequence). The CDR3 DNA reads as TGTGCCAGCAGCCTACTTTTGGCAGGCACCTACGAGCAGTACTTC. This codes for CASSLLLAGTYEQYF.

This sequence joins TRBV4-2 and TRBJ2-7; D possibly corresponds to TRBD2 (6 bases). The CDR3 loop spans 19 amino acids. In germline, CDR1 is LGHNA, CDR2 YNFKEQ. V was trimmed by 0 bases and J by 0 bases, leaving 21 bases between them. The CDR3 region is CASSQDFGRGYDRSYEQYF. The CDR3 DNA reads TGTGCCAGCAGCCAAGATTTTGGGCGGGGATACGACCGCTCCTACGAGCAGTACTTC.